This T cell receptor (beta chain) was found in a study of blood T cell repertoires in COVID-19. The overall study: Italy, Spain and the United States were the sources of the convalescent and acute COVID-19 samples. Sources were T cells, B-cell-depleted T cells, or PBMCs; the material itself was cDNA or gDNA.

In the source study's methods: Reference gene primer amplification in the assay estimated nucleated cell counts. Data came from immunoSEQ multiplex PCR; TCRdb stores just in-frame clones and leaves some out. V and J calls and clone size are those listed in that table; D and trimming were worked out from the DNA. The data hold approximately 200,000 clones, with around nine tenths observed a single time. Germline lookup yields CDR1 MDHEN and CDR2 SYDVKM. The CDR3 is made up of 14 amino acids. Trimming at V came to 8 bases and at J to 5 bases, leaving 8 bases not matched to a gene. The receptor was isolated from a man younger than 45 with acute or convalescent COVID-19. Source material: peripheral blood. V is TRBV28 and J is TRBJ1-4, with 7 bases that match TRBD1. The CDR3 nucleotides are TGTGCCAGCGGTGGAACAGGGGTGAATGAAAAACTGTTTTTT. Protein: CASGGTGVNEKLFF.